This TCR beta chain was captured in a study of CD8 T cells in ankylosing spondylitis. Study-level points and caveats: The study identified a TCR beta motif of under ten highly homologous variants that appeared characteristic of ankylosing spondylitis blood.

The CDR3 contains 18 residues. Trimming took 3 bases from V and 0 from J; bases not matched to a gene: 7. Germline V gene data show CDR1 as MGHRA and CDR2 as YSYEKL. MiXCR, run by TCRdb on the 5' RACE reads, gives a single entry per CDR3 protein. The sample records 200,000 to 250,000 distinct CDR3 sequences, 18% being singletons. In this sample, this clonotype turned up a few times. What it recognizes is unknown. This clonotype was obtained from a male donor with ankylosing spondylitis. The V and J genes are TRBV4-1 and TRBJ2-4; 11 nucleotides match TRBD2. The sample taken for sequencing was blood, either unsorted or a sorted T cell fraction (not recorded which). In DNA form, the CDR3 reads TGCGCCAGCAGCCATGGGACTAGCGGTACCCTAGCCAAAAACATTCAGTACTTC. Protein sequence: CASSHGTSGTLAKNIQYF.